The 9 T cell receptor beta chains reported below all come from one sample, sequenced in a study of post-analysis software for immune sequencing data. Study results and caveats: Four to six TRBV segments were more frequent in patients than controls; TRBV5-6, TRBV5-1 and TRBV20-1 belonged to this group.

The antigens for these receptors are not known. Every TCR beta cDNA library bore unique molecular identifiers. A single record per CDR3 protein comes from TCRdb applying MiXCR to the PCR reads. The repertoire holds about 770,000 distinct CDR3 sequences, with roughly 50% as singletons. Sequencing used blood. Receptor source: a girl aged 10 to 17 with multiple sclerosis.

As DNA, the CDR3 is TGCAGCGCCTCGGGTCCAGGGGGTAGGGAGCAGTACTTC. It is translated as CSASGPGGREQYF. The chain has TRBV29-1 and TRBJ2-7; 7 bases are a match to TRBD1. CDR3 size: 13 residues. Germline trimming cut 7 bases from V and 7 bases from J; bases unmatched to any gene: 13. Germline assignment: CDR1 SQVTM and CDR2 ANQGSEA.

The chain is built from TRBV12-3 or TRBV12-4 and TRBJ2-3, with unresolved D. The CDR3 runs to 12 residues. V dropped 5 bases and J dropped 6 bases, with 9 bases sitting between them. DNA for the CDR3: TGTGCCAGCAGTGTATCGTGGGATACGCAGTATTTT. It encodes CASSVSWDTQYF.

This clonotype was recorded only once. The chain recombines TRBV12-3 or TRBV12-4 with TRBJ2-7; 9 bases match TRBD1. TRBJ2-1 matches the DNA end more closely, so the J call is doubtful. This CDR3 has 14 amino acids. CDR3 bases: TGTGCCAGCAGGGGGACAGGGCTCTCCTACGAGCAGTTCTTC. This codes for CASRGTGLSYEQFF.

This clonotype was seen a few times. This chain links TRBV4-1 with TRBJ1-1; D gene uncertain. The CDR3 length is 16 residues. Germline CDR1 reads MGHRA; CDR2 reads YSYEKL. V was shortened by 0 bases and J by 0 bases, with 11 bases between the two germline ends. The CDR3 bases are TGCGCCAGCAGCCAAGATACCTGGCGAATGAACACTGAAGCTTTCTTT. This gives the protein CASSQDTWRMNTEAFF.

The rearrangement joins TRBV5-1 to TRBJ2-7, with a tentative D call TRBD2 (5 bases). CDR1 and CDR2 from the germline V gene are SGHRS and YFSETQ. The V and J ends lost 2 bases and 3 bases respectively, with 15 bases between them. This CDR3 is 15 amino acids long. DNA of the CDR3: TGCGCCAGCAGCTTAGGAGCGGTGACCAACTACGAGCAGTACTTC. This encodes CASSLGAVTNYEQYF.

This clonotype has just one count. The chain recombines TRBV5-1 with TRBJ2-5; 13 bases are a match to TRBD2. CDR1 and CDR2 from the germline V gene are SGHRS and YFSETQ. The CDR3 is made up of 16 amino acids. Germline trimming cut 0 bases from V and 11 bases from J; bases unmatched to any gene: 10. DNA for the CDR3: TGCGCCAGCAGCTTGGAACTAGCGGGAGGGCAGGATGAGCAGTACTTC. Translated: CASSLELAGGQDEQYF.

This clonotype was observed once. This chain uses TRBV11-1 with TRBJ2-5; D is perhaps TRBD1 or TRBD2 (5 bases each). The last part of the DNA fits TRBJ2-7 better; the J call may be wrong. Germline CDR1 SGHAT, CDR2 FQDESV (reference sequence). This CDR3 has 15 residues. DNA for the CDR3: TGTGCCAGCAGCGCACAGGTAGCCGGGGTCTACGAGCAGTACTTC. It encodes CASSAQVAGVYEQYF.

This chain joins TRBV10-3 and TRBJ1-1; D is unclear. CDR1 and CDR2 from the germline V gene are ENHRY and SYGVKD. This CDR3 is built from 13 residues. V was cut by 2 bases and J by 3 bases, with 7 bases left in between. CDR3 sequence (DNA): TGTGCCATCAGTGAGCGGGAGGACACTGAAGCTTTCTTT. Protein: CAISEREDTEAFF.

The chain couples TRBV4-3 to TRBJ2-7; D gene ambiguous. CDR1 and CDR2 (germline): LGHNA, YSLEER. The CDR3 has 16 amino acids. V lost 0 bases and J lost 2, with 14 bases in between. This CDR3 reads CASSQDQEGPTYEQYF. DNA for the CDR3: TGCGCCAGCAGCCAAGATCAAGAAGGTCCCACCTACGAGCAGTACTTC.